A single sample is the source of the 9 T cell receptor beta chains below, sequenced in a study of T cell responses to AZD1222 COVID-19 vaccine. The data were produced by immunoSEQ multiplex PCR, yet TCRdb's version contains in-frame clones alone and is incomplete. The table includes under 170,000 clones, 94% detected once. The sample consisted of peripheral blood, taken on day 0 of AZD1222 vaccination. The origin of the receptors is an adult in good health.

The table lists this clone with a count of one. This rearrangement joins TRBV18 to TRBJ2-3; 10 bases are a match to TRBD2. This CDR3 comprises 16 residues. Germline V gene data show CDR1 as KGHSH and CDR2 as LQKENI. J lost 4 bases, V lost 3 bases, and 7 bases had no gene match. In DNA form, the CDR3 reads TGTGCCAGCTCACCCCCAGCGGGGGGGATAGCAGATACGCAGTATTTT. It is translated as CASSPPAGGIADTQYF.

This chain joins TRBV7-2 and TRBJ2-3, with TRBD2 identical over 13 bases. The J segment lost 7 bases and the V segment lost 3 bases, leaving 10 bases of the junction unmatched. CDR1 is SGHTA and CDR2 is FQGNSA in the germline V gene. The CDR3 is made up of 17 amino acids. In nucleotides, the CDR3 is TGTGCCAGCAGCTTCACCCGGACTAGCGGGAGTTGGAATACGCAGTATTTT. It translates to CASSFTRTSGSWNTQYF.

This chain connects TRBV3-1 (or the pseudogene TRBV3-2) to TRBJ2-5; TRBD2 matches 8 bases. V lost 4 bases, J lost 2 bases, and 18 bases stayed unmatched. Germline CDR1 reads LGHDT; CDR2 reads YNNKEL (reference sequence). The CDR3 sequence is 19 residues long. CDR3 sequence: CASSRKLFSRGVSQETQYF. Written as DNA, the CDR3 is TGTGCCAGCAGCCGCAAGCTGTTCTCGCGGGGGGTCTCTCAAGAGACCCAGTACTTC.

The J gene is TRBJ1-6, the V gene TRBV4-1, with D unclear. V lost 1 base to trimming and J lost 7 bases, with 11 bases between them. The CDR3 totals 15 residues. The germline gives CDR1 MGHRA, CDR2 YSYEKL. For the CDR3, the DNA is TGCGCCAGCAGCCAAGGTGTTTGGACGAATTCACCCCTCCACTTT. Encoded protein: CASSQGVWTNSPLHF.

The V gene is TRBV5-6, the J gene TRBJ2-3; TRBD2 matches 9 bases. The germline V gene encodes CDR1 SGHDT and CDR2 YYEEEE. The ends lost 4 bases at V and 0 bases at J; junction bases unmatched: 9. The CDR3 contains 17 residues. CDR3 region: CASSPSWLAGSTDTQYF. DNA of the CDR3: TGTGCCAGCAGCCCGAGTTGGCTAGCGGGGAGCACAGATACGCAGTATTTT.

J is TRBJ2-1 and V is TRBV10-3, with TRBD1 matching 10 bases. CDR3 length: 14 amino acids. The J segment lost 1 base and the V segment lost 6 bases, leaving 0 bases of the junction unmatched. Germline loops: CDR1 ENHRY, CDR2 SYGVKD. CDR3 sequence: CAIRDRGSYNEQFF. The CDR3 bases are TGTGCCATCAGGGACAGGGGGTCCTACAATGAGCAGTTCTTC.

The CDR3 DNA reads as TGTGCCAGCAGCTCCTCAGGTGGGGCCAACGTCCTGACTTTC. Translated, it gives CASSSSGGANVLTF. The chain employs TRBV7-9 and TRBJ2-6; D not resolved. This CDR3 is built from 14 residues. From germline, CDR1 is SEHNR and CDR2 FQNEAQ (reference sequence). The V and J ends lost 4 bases and 3 bases respectively, with 7 bases between them.

The chain combines TRBV7-3 with TRBJ2-2; D is uncertain. This CDR3 comprises 16 residues. V was cut by 4 bases and J by 1 base, with 13 bases left in between. The germline V gene encodes CDR1 SGHTA and CDR2 FQGTGA. This CDR3 reads CASSSRAAVNTGELFF. Written as DNA, the CDR3 is TGTGCCAGCAGCTCACGGGCCGCTGTGAACACCGGGGAGCTGTTTTTT. Full variable domain (outside the CDR3, taken from reference TRBV7-3 and TRBJ2-2): GAGVSQTPSNKVTEKGKYVELRCDPISGHTALYWYRQSLGQGPEFLIYFQGTGAADDSGLPNDRFFAVRPEGSVSTLKIQRTERGDSAVYLCASSSRAAVNTGELFFGEGSRLTVL.

The rearrangement joins TRBV6-2 or TRBV6-3 to TRBJ2-3, with D possibly being TRBD1 (5 bases). The CDR3 extends over 15 amino acids. Germline CDR1 and CDR2: MNHEY and SVGEGT. Trimming stripped 5 bases from V and 0 bases from J, with 12 bases between. DNA of the CDR3: TGTGCCAGCAGTCCCACAGGAATAAGCACAGATACGCAGTATTTT. It translates to CASSPTGISTDTQYF.